This record looks at one TCR beta chain sequence and its context. Its antigen is unknown. CD8 cells classed as naive were CD45RO-negative and positively selected for CCR7, excluding terminally differentiated effector memory CD45RA+ cells. The study drew all its donors from Caucasian adults living in Nashville, Tennessee. The data belong to a study of shared clonotypes between healthy human individuals. Study outcomes and limitations: Sampling was confined to blood; repertoires within tissues likely differ.

Looked up from germline, CDR1 is SGHRS and CDR2 is YFSETQ. The CDR3 loop spans 16 amino acids. Between the trimmed V and J ends, which lost 4 bases and 1 base, there was a span of 16 bases. The repertoire was sequenced with immunoSEQ multiplex PCR; TCRdb's copy has only in-frame clones and lacks some. This table has millions of clones, approximately 95% appearing once. The chain has TRBV5-1 and TRBJ2-3; D is ambiguous. The sequence was obtained from a man younger than 35 in good health. Material: naive CD8+ T cells sorted from blood. The CDR3 is CASSPNSPARTDTQYF. The CDR3 DNA reads as TGCGCCAGCAGCCCAAATTCCCCGGCCCGCACAGATACGCAGTATTTT.